This T cell receptor (beta chain) came from a study of blood T cell repertoires in COVID-19. Across the study: Collection of acute and convalescent COVID-19 samples took place in the United States, Italy and Spain. Sample material is recorded as cDNA or gDNA derived from T cells, B-cell-depleted T cells, or PBMCs.

Germline CDR1 reads SGHRS; CDR2 reads YFSETQ. The CDR3 has 14 residues. The V end lost 4 bases, the J end lost 5 bases, and 15 bases lay between the germline ends. Study processing details: Estimation of nucleated cell counts was performed using reference gene primer amplification. The protocol was immunoSEQ multiplex PCR, while the TCRdb copy is restricted to in-frame clones and leaves out a portion. The V and J calls and clone size are taken from that table; D and trimming were inferred from the DNA. The repertoire holds 20,000 to 25,000 clones, with about 91% as singletons. The rearrangement links TRBV5-1 to TRBJ1-2; D is perhaps TRBD1 (6 bases). This sequence was found in a man aged 65-85 years with active COVID-19. The source material was peripheral blood. CDR3 DNA: TGCGCCAGCAGCCAACAGGGTCTTGGATATGGCTACACCTTC. Amino acids: CASSQQGLGYGYTF.